These 21 T cell receptor beta chains originate from one sample sequenced in a study of identical twins. TCRdb used MiXCR to reprocess the 5' RACE reads, holding one entry per CDR3 protein. This sample yields hundreds of thousands of distinct CDR3 sequences, of which roughly 6% are seen a single time; roughly 2% belongs to the top ten. Sequenced input: naive T cells sorted from blood. These receptors all stem from a man younger than 30 in good health.

This clonotype was detected a few times. This chain links TRBV4-1 with TRBJ1-1; D gene uncertain. The CDR3 runs to 16 residues. Germline CDR1 is MGHRA and CDR2 is YSYEKL. The V end was cut by 1 base, the J end by 0 bases, with 12 bases between. The CDR3 DNA sequence: TGCGCCAGCAGCCAAGCTGCAACCGTAATGAACACTGAAGCTTTCTTT. This gives the protein CASSQAATVMNTEAFF.

This clonotype showed up many times. V and J are TRBV19 and TRBJ1-2; D is possibly TRBD1 (6 bases). V was trimmed by 5 bases and J by 7 bases, leaving 14 bases between them. CDR1 and CDR2 (germline): LNHDA, SQIVND (reference sequence). This CDR3 is built from 13 residues. CDR3 sequence reads: CASSPQQGSGYTF. The CDR3 DNA reads as TGTGCCAGTAGTCCTCAACAGGGAAGTGGCTACACCTTC.

The J gene is TRBJ2-1, the V gene TRBV7-9, with 8 bases identical to TRBD2. V shed 4 bases, J shed 8 bases, and the junction held 7 bases outside the gene matches. Germline CDR1 SEHNR, CDR2 FQNEAQ (reference sequence). This CDR3 spans 14 amino acids. CDR3 sequence reads: CASSSRTSRHEQFF. For the CDR3, the DNA is TGTGCCAGCAGCTCCCGGACTAGCAGGCATGAGCAGTTCTTC.

This clonotype has at least ten counts. The DNA of the CDR3 is TGTGCCTCCCAAGGGCGGGGAGAGACCCAGTACTTC. Translated: CASQGRGETQYF. This chain links TRBV28 with TRBJ2-5, with TRBD2 as a possible D gene (6 bases). In germline, CDR1 is MDHEN, CDR2 SYDVKM. V was shortened by 11 bases and J by 4 bases, with 14 bases between the two germline ends. The length of the CDR3 is 12 residues. The full variable domain, with the rest looked up from reference TRBV28 and TRBJ2-5, is DVKVTQSSRYLVKRTGEKVFLECVQDMDHENMFWYRQDPGLGLRLIYFSYDVKMKEKGDIPEGYSVSREKKERFSLILESASTNQTSMYLCASQGRGETQYFGPGTRLLVL.

This clonotype came up a few times. V and J are TRBV5-5 and TRBJ2-7; D gene uncertain. This CDR3 spans 14 amino acids. Germline lookup yields CDR1 SGHKS and CDR2 YYEKEE (reference sequence). V shed 1 base and J shed 3 bases, with 11 bases lying between them. DNA for the CDR3: TGTGCCAGCAGCTTGAGTTGGACCCTCTACGAGCAGTACTTC. As protein: CASSLSWTLYEQYF.

Comment on this clonotype: A much larger clone differs by one base, so this may be a read error. The V gene is TRBV12-3 or TRBV12-4, the J gene TRBJ2-5; a weak D match, TRBD2 (6 bases). The CDR3 contains 21 residues. Between the trimmed V and J ends, which lost 0 bases and 4 bases, there was a span of 30 bases. The CDR3 sequence: CASSLAGDFNPLVGVGETQYF. CDR3 nucleotides: TGTGCCAGCAGTTTAGCTGGGGACTTTAACCCACTAGTGGGAGTGGGAGAGACCCAGTACTTC.

The genes are TRBV7-2 and TRBJ2-7; D not certain. The germline CDR1 and CDR2 sequences are SGHTA and FQGNSA. This CDR3 has 14 residues. V lost 4 bases and J lost 3, with 13 bases in between. The CDR3 is CASSSTPGFYEQYV. DNA for the CDR3: TGTGCCAGCAGCTCGACTCCCGGGTTCTACGAGCAGTACGTC.

Note on this clonotype: Given a much more abundant clone one base away, this may be a read error. This chain uses TRBV20-1 with TRBJ1-3; 8 bases are shared with TRBD1. V lost 0 bases, J lost 11 bases, and 9 bases stayed unmatched. The CDR3 spans 14 residues. Germline V lookup: CDR1 DFQATT, CDR2 SNEGSKA (reference sequence). This CDR3 reads CSARDPRQGNPIYF. CDR3 in DNA: TGCAGTGCTAGAGATCCGAGACAGGGGAACCCCATATATTTT.

Many counts were recorded for this clonotype. J is TRBJ2-5 and V is TRBV12-3 or TRBV12-4, with D perhaps TRBD1 (6 bases). The CDR3 sequence is 16 residues long. The ends were cut back, 4 bases at V and 5 bases at J, with 20 bases in the middle. The CDR3, as DNA: TGTGCCAGCAGTTCGATGGGGGCAGGGTTCCAGGAGACCCAGTACTTC. It translates to CASSSMGAGFQETQYF.

The table lists this clonotype with many counts. This rearrangement joins TRBV12-3 or TRBV12-4 to TRBJ1-6, with 7 bases fitting TRBD1. V dropped 6 bases and J dropped 3; count of bases not matched to a gene: 2. The CDR3 contains 14 residues. CDR3 DNA sequence: TGTGCCAGCAGAGGACAGGACTATAATTCACCCCTCCACTTT. It translates to CASRGQDYNSPLHF.

The chain has TRBV7-7 and TRBJ2-5; tentative D call: TRBD2 (5 bases). V gave up 1 base and J gave up 4 bases, with 10 bases separating them. This CDR3 region has 14 residues. Germline V CDR1 and CDR2: SSHAT, FNYEAQ (reference sequence). CDR3 protein: CASSLDRSGETQYF. The CDR3 DNA is TGTGCCAGCAGCTTAGACCGAAGCGGAGAGACCCAGTACTTC. The full variable domain, rest sourced from reference TRBV7-7 and TRBJ2-5, is GAGVSQSPRYKVTKRGQDVTLRCDPISSHATLYWYQQALGQGPEFLTYFNYEAQPDKSGLPSDRFSAERPEGSISTLTIQRTEQRDSAMYRCASSLDRSGETQYFGPGTRLLVL.

There are a few counts of this clonotype. The chain has TRBV3-1 and TRBJ1-1, with unresolved D. The CDR3 is made up of 13 amino acids. Germline V gives CDR1 LGHDT, CDR2 YNNKEL (reference sequence). Trimming pared 3 bases from V and 1 base from J, leaving 6 bases between. CDR3 DNA sequence: TGTGCCAGCAGCCAGTGGGGGAACACTGAAGCTTTCTTT. It yields the protein CASSQWGNTEAFF.

This chain connects TRBV7-9 to TRBJ2-7; D not resolved. The germline V gene has CDR1 SEHNR and CDR2 FQNEAQ (reference sequence). V lost 5 bases and J lost 1, with 15 bases in between. The CDR3 length is 15 residues. The CDR3 region has the DNA TGTGCCAGCAGCCCCGAATTTTATGTGTCCTACGAGCAGTACTTC. Translating it yields CASSPEFYVSYEQYF.

This clonotype was detected once. The genes are TRBV6-2 or TRBV6-3 and TRBJ2-7; 11 bases match TRBD2. Germline lookup yields CDR1 MNHEY and CDR2 SVGEGT. V lost 4 bases, J lost 3 bases, and 14 bases stayed unmatched. CDR3 size: 18 residues. Here the CDR3 reads CASSFPGSGTSGFYEQYF. As DNA, the CDR3 is TGTGCCAGCAGTTTCCCAGGCTCCGGGACTAGCGGCTTCTACGAGCAGTACTTC.

With regard to this clonotype: This may be a read error, as it is one base from a much larger clone. This chain links TRBV5-1 with TRBJ2-7; 9 bases match TRBD1. Trimming cost V 0 bases and J 6 bases; bases outside gene matches: 7. In germline, CDR1 is SGHRS, CDR2 YFSETQ. The CDR3 is 15 amino acids. The CDR3 loop is CASSLDSGTGCEQYF. The CDR3 DNA follows: TGCGCCAGCAGCTTGGATTCTGGGACAGGGTGCGAGCAGTACTTC.

This clonotype was counted ten times or more. The J gene is TRBJ2-7, the V gene TRBV10-3, with 9 nucleotides matching TRBD2. CDR3 length equals 14 residues. V dropped 0 bases and J dropped 13; count of bases not matched to a gene: 10. CDR1 ENHRY and CDR2 SYGVKD come from the germline V gene. The CDR3 spells CAISESLAGKPNYV. For the CDR3, the DNA is TGTGCCATCAGTGAGTCGCTAGCGGGAAAACCGAACTACGTC.

This clonotype was observed many times. The chain couples TRBV20-1 to TRBJ2-5; D call uncertain. The CDR3 is 15 residues long. Trimming removed 0 bases from V and 5 bases from J, with 16 bases in between. The germline gives CDR1 DFQATT, CDR2 SNEGSKA (reference sequence). The CDR3 here is CSAREVEAPTETQYF. The DNA for the CDR3 is TGCAGTGCTAGAGAGGTAGAAGCTCCTACCGAGACCCAGTACTTC.

This clonotype appeared a few times. This chain links TRBV11-2 with TRBJ2-7, with 12 bases fitting TRBD1. Germline V gives CDR1 SGHAT, CDR2 FQNNGV. The CDR3 totals 18 residues. V shed 2 bases and J 4 bases; nucleotides not matched to a gene: 12. The CDR3 loop reads CASSLLRGGQGATYEQYF. CDR3 in DNA: TGTGCCAGCAGCTTACTCCGAGGGGGACAGGGGGCGACGTACGAGCAGTACTTC.

This clonotype has at least ten counts. The chain uses TRBV12-3 or TRBV12-4 and TRBJ2-3; D is undetermined. The CDR3 is 14 residues long. The V end lost 1 base, the J end lost 1 base, and 6 bases lay between the germline ends. The CDR3 DNA follows: TGTGCCAGCAGTTTAGTGCCTGGCACAGATACGCAGTATTTT. Its translation: CASSLVPGTDTQYF.

The V and J genes are TRBV27 and TRBJ2-2, with D unresolved. The germline V gene encodes CDR1 MNHEY and CDR2 SMNVEV (reference sequence). This CDR3 contains 16 residues. Trimming shortened V by 4 bases and J by 4 bases, and 16 bases separated the two germline ends. The CDR3 nucleotides read TGTGCCAGCAGTTACTTAAGTCGGCCAGGCACCGGGGAGCTGTTTTTT. Protein sequence: CASSYLSRPGTGELFF.

This clonotype was counted between two and nine times. The chain recombines TRBV7-8 with TRBJ2-1; D perhaps matches TRBD2 (6 bases). The V gene lost 3 bases and the J gene lost 0 bases, with 12 bases spanning the gap. Germline V gives CDR1 SGHVS, CDR2 FQNEAQ. The CDR3 totals 16 residues. DNA of the CDR3: TGTGCCAGCAGCTTGGGGGGAGGCCTCTCCTACAATGAGCAGTTCTTC. Translated: CASSLGGGLSYNEQFF. Looking up the rest from reference TRBV7-8 and TRBJ2-1 gives the full variable domain: GAGVSQSPRYKVAKRGQDVALRCDPISGHVSLFWYQQALGQGPEFLTYFQNEAQLDKSGLPSDRFFAERPEGSVSTLKIQRTQQEDSAVYLCASSLGGGLSYNEQFFGPGTRLTVL.